This T cell receptor beta chain was identified during a study of T cell repertoires in aging, cancer and after chemotherapy. Study overall: Donors were grouped into six age bands spanning 30 or younger through 70 or older. Whole-study results and caveats: Untreated cancer patients had significantly lower blood TCR diversity than age-matched healthy donors. In cancer patients, declining TCR diversity with age involved lost richness and lost evenness. Median generation probability rose over the chemotherapy interval in each cancer cohort, suggesting rebound thymic output.

Trimming cost V 1 base and J 4 bases, with 10 bases left between them. The CDR3 runs to 13 residues. Germline assignment: CDR1 GTSNPN and CDR2 SVGIG (reference sequence). Rearranged V-D-J TRB sequences were amplified with a mixed TRB-A/B primer pool. MiXCR, applied by TCRdb to the multiplex PCR reads, yields one record per CDR3 protein. The sample records a few thousand distinct CDR3 sequences, about 25% being singletons. Of note for this clonotype: The antigen is unknown.

TCR beta rearrangements were amplified from peripheral blood genomic DNA. The sequenced sample consisted of blood. The chain uses TRBV30 and TRBJ1-1; D might be TRBD1 (5 bases). This TCR was recovered from a human donor in good health. The CDR3 protein is CAWSGGLGTEAFF. The DNA for the CDR3 is TGTGCCTGGAGTGGGGGACTGGGCACTGAAGCTTTCTTT.